A selection of T cell receptor beta chains follows, all from one sample in a study of T cell responses to AZD1222 COVID-19 vaccine. Sequencing used immunoSEQ multiplex PCR; TCRdb keeps in-frame clones, though not all of them. Of under 140,000 clones detected, around 93% appear once; the ten largest clones hold around 7.8%. The specimen comprised peripheral blood, sampled on day 0 of AZD1222 vaccination. The receptors shown here come from an adult in good health. Each CDR3 is given with its conserved first and last residue. The D gene is left open where the match is weak. Expanded clones get a size class; other rows say once, few or many, or leave the size out.

v_call	d_call	j_call	clone_size	cdr3_aa	cdr3_nt
TRBV4-1	TRBD1	TRBJ2-7	.	CASSQATGGYEQYF	TGCGCCAGCAGCCAGGCGACAGGGGGCTACGAGCAGTACTTC
TRBV15	.	TRBJ1-1	.	CATSEWLNTEAFF	TGTGCCACCAGCGAATGGCTGAACACTGAAGCTTTCTTT
TRBV6-2/TRBV6-3	.	TRBJ2-2	.	CASSLVGYGELFF	TGTGCCAGCAGCCTCGTGGGGTACGGGGAGCTGTTTTTT
TRBV28	TRBD1	TRBJ1-5	few	CASRDQQGFGNQPQHF	TGTGCCAGCAGGGACCAACAGGGGTTTGGCAATCAGCCCCAGCATTTT
TRBV4-1	TRBD1	TRBJ1-1	.	CASSYDRDDPGLVF	TGCGCCAGCAGTTACGACAGGGACGACCCGGGGTTGGTCTTT
TRBV20-1	TRBD1	TRBJ1-2	.	CSASTGERYGYTF	TGCAGTGCTAGTACAGGGGAACGCTATGGCTACACCTTC
TRBV6-1	.	TRBJ1-5	.	CASSERGNQPQHF	TGTGCCAGCAGTGAACGTGGCAATCAGCCCCAGCATTTT
TRBV29-1	.	TRBJ1-1	.	CSVRRDGATEAFF	TGCAGCGTCCGGAGGGATGGGGCGACTGAAGCTTTCTTT
TRBV2	TRBD1	TRBJ1-6	few	CASSLLDRALIYNSPLHF	TGTGCCAGCAGTCTATTGGACAGGGCCTTAATTTATAATTCACCCCTCCACTTT
TRBV11-3	.	TRBJ2-4	.	CASSLPWPQGKNIQYF	TGTGCCAGCAGCCTCCCGTGGCCCCAAGGCAAAAACATTCAGTACTTC
TRBV7-8	.	TRBJ1-5	once	CASSSTGNQPQHF	TGTGCCAGCAGCTCGACTGGCAATCAGCCCCAGCATTTT
TRBV19	TRBD1	TRBJ1-1	.	CASSRTGGRRAEAFF	TGTGCCAGTAGTCGGACAGGGGGCCGGAGAGCTGAAGCTTTCTTT
TRBV2	TRBD1	TRBJ2-2	.	CASSEKGQFYTGELFF	TGTGCCAGCAGTGAAAAGGGACAGTTTTACACCGGGGAGCTGTTTTTT
TRBV12-2	.	TRBJ2-4	.	CASRLVRDRVSKNIQYF	TGTGCAAGTCGCTTAGTCCGGGACAGGGTCTCCAAAAACATTCAGTACTTC
TRBV9	TRBD2	TRBJ2-5	.	CASGTSGGTPYQETQYF	TGTGCCAGCGGAACTAGCGGGGGGACCCCGTATCAAGAGACCCAGTACTTC
TRBV19	.	TRBJ1-1	.	CASNSRDVVMNTEAFF	TGTGCCAGTAACTCGAGGGATGTGGTCATGAACACTGAAGCTTTCTTT
TRBV10-2	.	TRBJ1-1	few	CASTPTGNTEAFF	TGCGCCAGCACCCCGACAGGGAACACTGAAGCTTTCTTT
TRBV2	.	TRBJ2-1	.	CASSDHRVGFF	TGTGCCAGCAGTGATCACCGAGTGGGGTTCTTC
TRBV28	TRBD1	TRBJ1-5	.	CASRPGQVLGQPQHF	TGTGCCAGCAGGCCCGGACAGGTCCTTGGGCAGCCCCAGCATTTT
TRBV28	.	TRBJ1-1	once	CASSLGGRAEAFF	TGTGCCAGCAGTTTGGGGGGTAGGGCTGAAGCTTTCTTT
TRBV4-2	.	TRBJ1-3	few	CASSQDRGSGNTIYF	TGTGCCAGCAGCCAAGATCGGGGCTCTGGAAACACCATATATTTT
TRBV4-1	.	TRBJ1-3	once	CASSPTESGLGNTIYF	TGCGCCAGCAGTCCTACTGAGTCGGGCTTGGGAAACACCATATATTTT
TRBV7-9	.	TRBJ1-1	.	CASSLGRPEAFF	TGTGCCAGCAGCCTAGGGAGGCCCGAAGCTTTCTTT
TRBV10-1	TRBD2	TRBJ2-5	.	CASSEGTSGGQETQYF	TGCGCCAGCAGTGAAGGGACTAGCGGGGGGCAAGAGACCCAGTACTTC
TRBV5-4	.	TRBJ2-3	.	CASSPRLGSTDTQYF	TGTGCCAGCAGCCCTCGGCTGGGGAGCACAGATACGCAGTATTTT
TRBV7-8	TRBD1	TRBJ1-5	.	CASSLGVGTGSQPQHF	TGTGCCAGCAGCTTAGGGGTCGGGACAGGTTCTCAGCCCCAGCATTTT
TRBV19	.	TRBJ1-4	.	CASTTPQGLGEKLFF	TGTGCCAGTACCACCCCCCAGGGTCTAGGTGAAAAACTGTTTTTT